A single T cell receptor (beta chain) is shown here with its context. Its antigen is not known. This CDR3 has 17 amino acids. Germline CDR1 reads ENHRY; CDR2 reads SYGVKD. With 7 bases clipped from V and 4 bases from J, the junction kept 17 bases outside the gene matches. The sample comes from a study of T cell responses to AZD1222 COVID-19 vaccine. Some clones are missing from TCRdb's copy, which holds only in-frame ones; the method was immunoSEQ multiplex PCR. The sample lists approximately 80,000 clones, 88% occurring once. Notes on the study in general: Elevations in Spike-specific TCR breadth and depth followed administration of two AZD1222 doses. Researchers took repertoire samples only after the peak T cell response had come.

Specimen: peripheral blood, collected on day 0 of MenACWY control vaccination. The chain recombines TRBV10-3 with TRBJ1-1; TRBD1 aligns across 8 bases. The receptor was derived from an adult in good health. The CDR3 region has the DNA TGTGCCATCACCCCTGACCCGGGCAGGGGGCGTATCACTGAAGCTTTCTTT. It is translated as CAITPDPGRGRITEAFF.